This T cell receptor beta chain was recovered during a study of blood T cell repertoires in COVID-19. V dropped 6 bases and J dropped 10; count of bases not matched to a gene: 10. The V gene's germline CDR1 is SGHDN and CDR2 FVKESK. This CDR3 spans 15 amino acids. Original processing methods: For nucleated cells, counts were estimated from reference gene primer amplification. Using immunoSEQ multiplex PCR, the repertoire was profiled, and TCRdb retains in-frame clones only, with some absent. Clone size and the V and J calls come from that table; the DNA yielded D and trimming. The data contain about 200,000 clones, roughly 87% of them seen just once; the ten biggest clones take up approximately 2%. This study enrolled people aged about 18 to 100 from about two dozen US geographic areas. Cohort assignment relied on participant-reported clinical history. Two negative PCRs, clearance, or symptom resolution were required of recovered Cohort 3 donors.

This chain uses TRBV14 with TRBJ1-6, with TRBD1 matching over 9 bases. Sequenced input: PBMCs or T cells enriched from blood (not recorded which). The sequence came from a woman younger than 45 who had recovered from COVID-19. CDR3: CASSHTDRGRSPLHF. The CDR3 DNA follows: TGTGCCAGCAGTCATACGGACAGGGGCAGATCACCCCTCCACTTT.